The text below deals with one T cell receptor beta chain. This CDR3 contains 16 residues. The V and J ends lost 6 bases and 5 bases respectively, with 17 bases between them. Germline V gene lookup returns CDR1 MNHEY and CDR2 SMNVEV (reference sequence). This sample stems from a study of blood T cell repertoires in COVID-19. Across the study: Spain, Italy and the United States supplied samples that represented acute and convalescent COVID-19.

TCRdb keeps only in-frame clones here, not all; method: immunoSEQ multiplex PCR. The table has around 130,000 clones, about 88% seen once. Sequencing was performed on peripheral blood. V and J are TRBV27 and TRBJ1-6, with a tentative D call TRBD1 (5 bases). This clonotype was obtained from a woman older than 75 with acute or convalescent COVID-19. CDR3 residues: CASSHRRGGHNSPLHF. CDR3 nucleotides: TGTGCCAGCAGCCATAGAAGGGGTGGGCATAATTCACCCCTCCACTTT.